Sequencing of this T cell receptor beta chain was carried out in a study of cytomegalovirus exposure and HLA in healthy donors. Findings of the study overall: The classifier was said to identify cytomegalovirus status with high specificity and sensitivity. The study dropped some indistinguishable V segments, TRBV6-2 and TRBV6-3 among them. Among TCR beta chains, those listed as cytomegalovirus-associated numbered about 160.

Primers for the PCR totalled 60 Vbeta and 13 Jbeta. The protocol was immunoSEQ multiplex PCR, while the TCRdb copy is restricted to in-frame clones and leaves out a portion. This sample has some 51,000 clones, with roughly 74% found just once. The junction had 6 bases not matched to a gene; V was cut back by 3 bases and J by 1 base. This CDR3 spans 16 amino acids. CDR1 is MNHNS, CDR2 SASEGT, per germline. On this clone itself: The antigen remains unidentified.

Input material: PBMCs. The TCR comes from a man aged 40-55 years in good health and CMV-seropositive. The rearrangement joins TRBV6-1 to TRBJ2-3; TRBD2 agrees at 8 bases. The CDR3 is CASSESPGGGTDTQYF. The CDR3 DNA is TGTGCCAGCAGTGAGAGCCCGGGGGGGGGCACAGATACGCAGTATTTT.